This TCR beta chain was captured in a study of early T cells in non-severe SARS-CoV-2 infection. TCRdb re-derived calls from the 5' RACE reads in MiXCR, one entry per CDR3 protein. Here the sample spans 100,000 to 150,000 distinct CDR3 sequences, about 15% being singletons. Germline CDR1 and CDR2: LGHDT and YNNKEL (reference sequence). CDR3 length: 14 amino acids. V lost 4 bases to trimming and J lost 4 bases, with 12 bases between them. This clonotype turned up a few times. The V gene is TRBV3-1, the J gene TRBJ2-3; possible D gene TRBD2, 7 bases. Material for sequencing was whole blood. This clonotype was obtained from an adult who was a healthcare worker with PCR-confirmed SARS-CoV-2 infection or an uninfected control (not recorded which). The CDR3 loop reads CASSPRGRADTQYF. CDR3 nucleotide sequence: TGTGCCAGCAGCCCGCGGGGGCGAGCAGATACGCAGTATTTT.